The 30 T cell receptor beta chains in this list originate from one sample, sequenced in a study of T cell repertoires in cytomegalovirus infection. TCRdb processed the reads anew with MiXCR; each CDR3 protein has one entry. The top ten clones hold roughly 6.5% of a sample with about 240,000 distinct CDR3 sequences, 6.5% of them seen once. Sequenced material: PBMCs. All receptors derive from a human donor in good health (CMV status not recorded). Some clones in this sample may be carry-over from other donors' samples.

The sample holds many counts of this clonotype. This rearrangement joins TRBV7-9 to TRBJ1-2; a possible D gene is TRBD1 (5 bases). V lost 1 base to trimming and J lost 7 bases, with 13 bases between them. Germline loops: CDR1 SEHNR, CDR2 FQNEAQ (reference sequence). The CDR3 sequence is 14 residues long. The CDR3 loop is CASSLDPGTIGYTF. CDR3 sequence (DNA): TGTGCCAGCAGCTTAGATCCGGGGACGATTGGCTACACCTTC.

This clonotype occurred many times. This rearrangement joins TRBV7-2 to TRBJ2-3; TRBD2 might be the D (7 bases). Deletions cut 7 bases from V and 6 bases from J, with 14 bases between. This CDR3 region has 13 residues. The germline CDR1 and CDR2 sequences are SGHTA and FQGNSA. CDR3 protein: CASTARGADTQYF. The CDR3 coding sequence is TGTGCCAGCACCGCACGGGGGGCCGATACGCAGTATTTT.

This sequence joins TRBV20-1 and TRBJ1-6; a weak D match, TRBD1 (5 bases). This CDR3 spans 14 amino acids. From germline, CDR1 is DFQATT and CDR2 SNEGSKA (reference sequence). Trimming stripped 6 bases from V and 0 bases from J, with 9 bases between. This chain's CDR3 is CSARQSSYNSPLHF. In DNA form, the CDR3 reads TGCAGTGCAAGACAGAGCTCCTATAATTCACCCCTCCACTTT.

This clonotype was observed at least ten times. V is TRBV28 and J is TRBJ2-7; possible D gene TRBD1, 6 bases. Trimming shortened V by 0 bases and J by 2 bases, and 11 bases separated the two germline ends. This CDR3 has 15 residues. The germline gives CDR1 MDHEN, CDR2 SYDVKM. DNA for the CDR3: TGTGCCAGCAGTTTATGGGGACAACTGACCTACGAGCAGTACTTC. It codes for CASSLWGQLTYEQYF.

This clonotype was detected many times. The chain is built from TRBV20-1 and TRBJ1-5, with 8 bases matching TRBD1. With 0 bases clipped from V and 7 bases from J, the junction kept 8 bases outside the gene matches. Germline V gene sequence: CDR1 DFQATT, CDR2 SNEGSKA (reference sequence). There are 15 residues in the CDR3. CDR3 DNA: TGCAGTGCTAGAGATCGAGGACAGGGAAGGCAGCCCCAGCATTTT. Translation gives CSARDRGQGRQPQHF.

This clonotype has only a few counts. V is TRBV6-4 and J is TRBJ2-6; D gene unclear. The germline gives CDR1 MRHNA, CDR2 SNTAGT. The CDR3 has 13 amino acids. Between the trimmed V and J ends, which lost 4 bases and 2 bases, there was a span of 3 bases. The CDR3 sequence: CASSGAGANVLTF. DNA for the CDR3: TGTGCCAGCAGTGGGGCTGGGGCCAACGTCCTGACTTTC.

This clonotype was counted at least ten times. V usage is TRBV12-3 or TRBV12-4 and J usage is TRBJ2-2; 7 bases are shared with TRBD1. The CDR3 runs 17 residues. V was pared by 0 bases and J by 4 bases, with 8 bases of the junction left unmatched. CDR3 in amino acids: CASSLAIGGRGTGELFF. The CDR3 nucleotides are TGTGCCAGCAGTTTAGCTATAGGGGGCCGTGGCACCGGGGAGCTGTTTTTT.

This clonotype was seen many times. This chain uses TRBV7-2 with TRBJ2-1; 15 bases align to TRBD2. There are 19 residues in the CDR3. The germline CDR1 and CDR2 sequences are SGHTA and FQGNSA. With 3 bases clipped from V and 1 base from J, the junction kept 7 bases outside the gene matches. The CDR3 sequence: CASSLVGTSGGSSYNEQFF. The DNA of the CDR3 is TGTGCCAGCAGCTTGGTCGGGACTAGCGGGGGGTCGTCCTACAATGAGCAGTTCTTC.

This clonotype appeared many times. The J gene is TRBJ2-2, the V gene TRBV2; D ambiguous. Germline CDR1 SNHLY, CDR2 FYNNEI. The CDR3 spans 13 residues. Trimming stripped 4 bases from V and 7 bases from J, with 10 bases between. CDR3 bases: TGTGCCAGCAGTGGGGTTCCGAACGGGGAGCTGTTTTTT. The encoded protein is CASSGVPNGELFF.

This clonotype was detected many times. The chain is built from TRBV12-3 or TRBV12-4 and TRBJ2-7, with TRBD1 identical over 7 bases. J gave up 3 bases and V 1 base, and 9 bases lay outside the gene matches. This CDR3 is 16 amino acids long. The CDR3 loop is CASSLGWDSSSYEQYF. CDR3 DNA sequence: TGTGCCAGCAGTTTAGGGTGGGACAGCTCGAGCTACGAGCAGTACTTC.

The chain combines TRBV6-5 with TRBJ2-6; 13 bases are shared with TRBD2. The trim removed 6 bases at V and 4 bases at J, leaving 9 bases unmatched. The germline CDR1 and CDR2 sequences are MNHEY and SVGAGI. This CDR3 spans 18 amino acids. CDR3 region: CASRGLAGSDEGANVLTF. In DNA, the CDR3 is TGTGCCAGCAGGGGACTAGCGGGGTCCGATGAGGGGGCCAACGTCCTGACTTTC.

A remark on this clonotype: With a much larger clone just one base away, this may be a read error. Here the CDR3 reads CASSPRTGGEKLVF. The CDR3 coding sequence is TGTGCCAGCAGCCCCCGGACAGGGGGTGAAAAACTGGTTTTT. This sequence joins TRBV2 and TRBJ1-4; TRBD1 aligns across 10 bases. Germline V lookup: CDR1 SNHLY, CDR2 FYNNEI. CDR3 size: 14 residues.

J is TRBJ1-5 and V is TRBV2, with 7 positions matching TRBD1. CDR3 length: 15 residues. V was pared by 0 bases and J by 6 bases, with 5 bases of the junction left unmatched. CDR1 and CDR2 (germline): SNHLY, FYNNEI. The CDR3 spells CASSEARGGGQPQHF. The CDR3 region has the DNA TGTGCCAGCAGTGAAGCGAGAGGGGGCGGTCAGCCCCAGCATTTT.

This clonotype was found many times. The rearrangement links TRBV25-1 to TRBJ2-5; 9 nucleotides agree with TRBD1. V was pared by 4 bases and J by 5 bases, with 5 bases of the junction left unmatched. Germline V CDR1 and CDR2: MGHDK, SYGVNS. This CDR3 has 14 amino acids. CDR3 residues: CASSAQGAVETQYF. The CDR3, as DNA: TGTGCCAGCAGTGCACAGGGGGCGGTTGAGACCCAGTACTTC.

The V and J genes are TRBV6-4 and TRBJ2-7, with 9 bases matching TRBD2. The CDR3 has 15 amino acids. Germline-derived CDR1 and CDR2 are MRHNA and SNTAGT. The V segment lost 0 bases and the J segment 3 bases; nucleotides outside the gene matches: 3. CDR3 sequence: CASSDSQRGDYEQYF. Written as DNA, the CDR3 is TGTGCCAGCAGTGACTCACAGCGGGGGGACTACGAGCAGTACTTC.

J is TRBJ2-1 and V is TRBV29-1; D remains unclear. The CDR3 spans 12 residues. Between the trimmed V and J ends, which lost 4 bases and 7 bases, there was a span of 11 bases. Per germline, CDR1 SQVTM and CDR2 ANQGSEA. CDR3 residues: CSVGWIGNEQFF. CDR3 nucleotide sequence: TGCAGCGTTGGATGGATAGGGAATGAGCAGTTCTTC.

The chain is built from TRBV9 and TRBJ1-1; the D gene is possibly TRBD1 (5 bases). The length of the CDR3 is 15 residues. The ends were cut back, 0 bases at V and 5 bases at J, with 14 bases in the middle. Per germline, CDR1 SGDLS and CDR2 YYNGEE. The CDR3 is CASSVGGAGGTEAFF. CDR3 in DNA: TGTGCCAGCAGCGTAGGCGGAGCCGGGGGGACTGAAGCTTTCTTT.

This clonotype showed up many times. The chain recombines TRBV30 with TRBJ2-1; D remains unclear. CDR1 and CDR2 (germline): GTSNPN, SVGIG (reference sequence). Trimming stripped 5 bases from V and 8 bases from J, with 10 bases between. The CDR3 is made up of 11 amino acids. This chain's CDR3 is CAWQKGYEQFF. CDR3 nucleotides: TGTGCCTGGCAGAAGGGTTATGAGCAGTTCTTC.

Concerning this clonotype itself: This may stem from a read error, because a much larger clone lies one nucleotide away. V and J are TRBV24-1 and TRBJ1-1, with D hard to call. Trimming stripped 8 bases from V and 1 base from J, with 10 bases between. CDR3 length equals 13 residues. Germline V gene sequence: CDR1 KGHDR, CDR2 SFDVKD. CDR3 in amino acids: CATTTGPNTEAFF. CDR3 in DNA: TGTGCCACCACGACCGGACCGAACACTGAAGCTTTCTTT.

This clonotype was observed many times. The chain employs TRBV28 and TRBJ2-5; maybe TRBD2 (6 bases). In germline, CDR1 is MDHEN, CDR2 SYDVKM. Trimming cost V 5 bases and J 5 bases, with 21 bases left between them. The length of the CDR3 is 16 residues. The CDR3: CASSPPGRGVAETQYF. For the CDR3, the DNA is TGTGCCAGCAGTCCCCCAGGGCGGGGCGTTGCGGAGACCCAGTACTTC.

This clonotype was counted ten times or more. The gene calls are TRBV12-3 or TRBV12-4 and TRBJ2-5, with TRBD2 matching 9 bases. CDR3 length: 14 residues. V lost 6 bases, J lost 5 bases, and 7 bases stayed unmatched. CDR3 sequence: CASSKAGGLETQYF. CDR3 nucleotides: TGTGCCAGCAGCAAGGCGGGGGGGCTGGAGACCCAGTACTTC.

This clonotype was seen ten or more times. The chain joins TRBV28 to TRBJ2-7; TRBD1 is a possible D gene (6 bases). The CDR3 sequence is 15 residues long. V lost 5 bases to trimming and J lost 6 bases, with 20 bases between them. Germline values: CDR1 MDHEN, CDR2 SYDVKM. CDR3 loop: CASSPMTGTTAEQYF. CDR3 nucleotide sequence: TGTGCCAGCAGTCCAATGACAGGCACCACCGCCGAGCAGTACTTC.

Many counts were recorded for this clonotype. The V gene is TRBV7-2, the J gene TRBJ2-2; D perhaps matches TRBD2 (7 bases). There are 14 residues in the CDR3. Germline V CDR1 and CDR2: SGHTA, FQGNSA. V lost 0 bases and J 6 bases, leaving 8 bases between the germline ends. The CDR3 DNA is TGTGCCAGCAGCTTAGCGGGGGGGCCCGGGGAGCTGTTTTTT. As protein: CASSLAGGPGELFF.

This clonotype was found many times. The genes are TRBV7-8 and TRBJ2-7; 9 positions agree with TRBD2. CDR3 length equals 15 residues. The junction had 8 bases not matched to a gene; V was cut back by 5 bases and J by 3 bases. Germline assignment: CDR1 SGHVS and CDR2 FQNEAQ. This CDR3 reads CASSPRLLAGYEQYF. Written as DNA, the CDR3 is TGTGCCAGCAGCCCGCGCTTACTAGCGGGCTACGAGCAGTACTTC. Full variable domain (remainder filled in from reference TRBV7-8 and TRBJ2-7): GAGVSQSPRYKVAKRGQDVALRCDPISGHVSLFWYQQALGQGPEFLTYFQNEAQLDKSGLPSDRFFAERPEGSVSTLKIQRTQQEDSAVYLCASSPRLLAGYEQYFGPGTRLTVT.

The table lists this clonotype with a few counts. This chain joins TRBV20-1 and TRBJ2-1; D assignment may be TRBD1 or TRBD2 (6 bases each). V lost 6 bases, J lost 4 bases, and 22 bases lay in between. Germline CDR1 DFQATT, CDR2 SNEGSKA (reference sequence). The CDR3 is made up of 16 amino acids. The CDR3 loop is CSARRGLGGLYNEQFF. CDR3 coding DNA: TGCAGTGCCCGACGGGGGTTGGGGGGCCTTTACAATGAGCAGTTCTTC.

The table lists this clonotype with many counts. This chain joins TRBV3-1 and TRBJ2-1; a possible D gene is TRBD2 (6 bases). This CDR3 has 15 amino acids. Germline lookup yields CDR1 LGHDT and CDR2 YNNKEL (reference sequence). The V and J ends lost 1 base and 2 bases respectively, with 9 bases between them. The CDR3 nucleotides are TGTGCCAGCAGCCAAGGGAGGGCGGCCTACAATGAGCAGTTCTTC. It is translated as CASSQGRAAYNEQFF.

This clonotype was seen many times. The CDR3: CASSSYTSRGSEQYF. The CDR3 bases are TGTGCCAGCAGCTCTTATACTTCTCGGGGTTCGGAGCAGTACTTC. The chain is built from TRBV7-8 and TRBJ2-7; a possible D gene is TRBD2 (5 bases). The V gene lost 4 bases and the J gene lost 7 bases, with 20 bases spanning the gap. This CDR3 is 15 amino acids long. Germline CDR1 SGHVS, CDR2 FQNEAQ.

This clonotype was recorded at least ten times. The chain couples TRBV12-3 or TRBV12-4 to TRBJ2-2, with unresolved D. The V end was cut by 2 bases, the J end by 5 bases, with 12 bases between. The CDR3 length is 15 residues. The CDR3 loop is CASSLKSGRTGELFF. The DNA of the CDR3 is TGTGCCAGCAGTTTAAAGAGTGGTAGGACCGGGGAGCTGTTTTTT.

This clonotype was observed many times. V is TRBV5-5 and J is TRBJ2-7; a weak D match, TRBD1 (5 bases). Between the trimmed V and J ends, which lost 3 bases and 4 bases, there was a span of 14 bases. Germline V gene sequence: CDR1 SGHKS, CDR2 YYEKEE (reference sequence). There are 14 residues in the CDR3. CDR3: CASSWGSGPYEQYF. CDR3 bases: TGTGCCAGCAGCTGGGGCTCAGGGCCGTACGAGCAGTACTTC. Complete variable domain (other parts from reference TRBV5-5 and TRBJ2-7): DAGVTQSPTHLIKTRGQQVTLRCSPISGHKSVSWYQQVLGQGPQFIFQYYEKEERGRGNFPDRFSARQFPNYSSELNVNALLLGDSALYLCASSWGSGPYEQYFGPGTRLTVT.

This clonotype was recorded many times. This chain links TRBV20-1 with TRBJ2-5, with 7 bases that match TRBD2. The V gene's germline CDR1 is DFQATT and CDR2 SNEGSKA (reference sequence). J gave up 5 bases and V 3 bases, and 18 bases lay outside the gene matches. CDR3 size: 17 residues. The CDR3 DNA sequence: TGCAGTGCTAGTGGGTCTAGCGGTGTTAGAGCCCGGGAGACCCAGTACTTC. It translates to CSASGSSGVRARETQYF.